This record covers a single TCR beta chain. Its antigen is not identified. A much larger clone differs from this one at a single base, so this may be a read error. Reasons for excluding patients were uncontrolled infection, other autoimmune disease, pregnancy or lactation. Clinical symptoms, serum thyroxine, TRAb, thyroid ultrasound and orbital computed tomography established diagnosis. Amplified TCR beta CDR3 regions derived from RNA transcripts. When the TCR CDR3 underwent first-round RT-PCR, the HTBI primer set was used. One entry per CDR3 protein, called by TCRdb with MiXCR from the multiplex PCR reads. The data show fewer than 600,000 distinct CDR3 sequences, over 13% seen once. The record originates from a study of T cells in Graves' hyperthyroidism and ophthalmopathy. Points from the study as a whole: Ophthalmopathy and stable hyperthyroidism were separated by a 13 V-J model. The model made its ophthalmopathy prediction, and onset followed a median about 6.8 months later.

Germline V lookup: CDR1 SGHRS, CDR2 YFSETQ. The CDR3 is 15 residues long. Trimming shortened V by 4 bases and J by 0 bases, and 10 bases separated the two germline ends. The source is a woman under 30 with Graves' hyperthyroidism. Sequencing input: blood. The V call is TRBV5-1, the J call TRBJ2-2; D unclear. CDR3 in amino acids: CASSHELSNTGELFF. CDR3 DNA sequence: TGCGCCAGCAGCCACGAGTTGTCGAACACCGGGGAGCTGTTTTTT.